Given below is one T cell receptor (beta chain) in context. This CDR3 contains 13 residues. Germline V CDR1 and CDR2: KGHDR, SFDVKD. Trimming shortened V by 4 bases and J by 9 bases, and 12 bases separated the two germline ends. Libraries were prepared by immunoSEQ multiplex PCR; TCRdb keeps only in-frame clonotypes and omits some of them. Of a few hundred thousand clones in the sample, around 91% were seen once. Participants' own reports of clinical history determined their cohort assignment. The sample comes from a study of blood T cell repertoires in COVID-19. The source of this sequence is a man between 18 and 35 years old who had recovered from COVID-19. The gene calls are TRBV24-1 and TRBJ1-5, with D hard to call. The specimen sequenced was PBMCs or T cells enriched from blood (not recorded which). The CDR3 sequence: CATSEQPGSPQHF. In DNA form, the CDR3 reads TGTGCCACCAGTGAACAGCCCGGTTCGCCCCAGCATTTT.